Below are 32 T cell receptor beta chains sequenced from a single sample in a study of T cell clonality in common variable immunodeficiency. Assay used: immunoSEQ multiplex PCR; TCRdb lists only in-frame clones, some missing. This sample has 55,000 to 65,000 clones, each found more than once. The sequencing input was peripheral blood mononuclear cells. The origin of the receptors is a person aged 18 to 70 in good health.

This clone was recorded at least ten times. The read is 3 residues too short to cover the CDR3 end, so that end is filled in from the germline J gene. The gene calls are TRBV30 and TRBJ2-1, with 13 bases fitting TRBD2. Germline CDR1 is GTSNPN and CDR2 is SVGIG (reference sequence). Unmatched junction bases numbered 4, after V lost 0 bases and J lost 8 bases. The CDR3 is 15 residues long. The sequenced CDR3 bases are TGTGCCTGGAGTGTACTAGCGGGAGGGCCGGATGAG. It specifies CAWSVLAGGPDE. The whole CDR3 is CAWSVLAGGPDEQFF.

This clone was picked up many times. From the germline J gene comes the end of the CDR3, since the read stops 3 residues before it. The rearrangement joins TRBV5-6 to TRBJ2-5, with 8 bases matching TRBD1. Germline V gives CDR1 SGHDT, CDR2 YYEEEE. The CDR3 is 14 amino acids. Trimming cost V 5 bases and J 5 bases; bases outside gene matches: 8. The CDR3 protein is CASSFQGAQETQYF. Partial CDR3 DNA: TGTGCCAGCAGTTTTCAGGGGGCGCAGGAGACC.

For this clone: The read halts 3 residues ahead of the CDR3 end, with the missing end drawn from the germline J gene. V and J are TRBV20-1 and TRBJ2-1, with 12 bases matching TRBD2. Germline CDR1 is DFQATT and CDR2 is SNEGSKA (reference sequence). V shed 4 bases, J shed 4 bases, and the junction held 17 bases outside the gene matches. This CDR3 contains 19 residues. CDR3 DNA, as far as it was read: TGCAGTGCTAATAGGGGAAAGACTAGCGGGAGATTTAAATACAATGAG. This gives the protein CSANRGKTSGRFKYNE. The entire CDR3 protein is CSANRGKTSGRFKYNEQFF.

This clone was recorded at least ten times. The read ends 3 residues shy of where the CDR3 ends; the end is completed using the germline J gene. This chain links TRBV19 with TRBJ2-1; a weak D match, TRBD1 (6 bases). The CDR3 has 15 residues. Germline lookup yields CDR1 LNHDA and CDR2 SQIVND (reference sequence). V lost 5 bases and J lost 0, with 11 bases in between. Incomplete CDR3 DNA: TGTGCCAGTAGTCTTACAGGGAGCTCCTACAATGAG. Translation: CASSLTGSSYNE. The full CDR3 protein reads CASSLTGSSYNEQFF.

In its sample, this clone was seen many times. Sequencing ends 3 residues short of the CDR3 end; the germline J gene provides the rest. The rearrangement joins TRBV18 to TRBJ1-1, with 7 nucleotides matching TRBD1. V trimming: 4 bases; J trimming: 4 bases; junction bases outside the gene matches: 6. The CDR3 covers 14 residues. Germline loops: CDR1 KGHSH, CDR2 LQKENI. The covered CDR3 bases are TGTGCCAGCTCACAAACAGGGGACCTCACTGAA. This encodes CASSQTGDLTE. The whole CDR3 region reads CASSQTGDLTEAFF.

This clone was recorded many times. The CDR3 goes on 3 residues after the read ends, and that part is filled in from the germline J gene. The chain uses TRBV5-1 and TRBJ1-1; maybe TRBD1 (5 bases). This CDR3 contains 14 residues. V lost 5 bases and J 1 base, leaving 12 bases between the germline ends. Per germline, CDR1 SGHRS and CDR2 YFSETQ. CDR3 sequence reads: CASRVQAGNTEAFF. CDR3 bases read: TGCGCCAGCAGGGTACAGGCCGGGAACACTGAA.

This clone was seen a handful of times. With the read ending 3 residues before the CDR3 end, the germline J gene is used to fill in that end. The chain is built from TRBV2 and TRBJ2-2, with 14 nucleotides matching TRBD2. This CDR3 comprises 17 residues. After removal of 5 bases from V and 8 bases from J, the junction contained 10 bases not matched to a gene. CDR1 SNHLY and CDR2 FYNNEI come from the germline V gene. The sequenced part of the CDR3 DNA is TGTGCCAGCAGTTCCCGGGGACTAGCGGGAGCTTCTGGGGAG. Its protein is CASSSRGLAGASGE. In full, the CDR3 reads CASSSRGLAGASGELFF.

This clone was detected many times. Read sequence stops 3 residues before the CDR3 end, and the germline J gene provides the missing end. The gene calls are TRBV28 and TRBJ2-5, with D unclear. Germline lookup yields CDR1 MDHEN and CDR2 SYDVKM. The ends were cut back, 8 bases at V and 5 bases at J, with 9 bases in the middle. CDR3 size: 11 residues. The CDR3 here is CASARGETQYF. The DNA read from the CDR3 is TGTGCCAGCGCTCGAGGCGAGACC.

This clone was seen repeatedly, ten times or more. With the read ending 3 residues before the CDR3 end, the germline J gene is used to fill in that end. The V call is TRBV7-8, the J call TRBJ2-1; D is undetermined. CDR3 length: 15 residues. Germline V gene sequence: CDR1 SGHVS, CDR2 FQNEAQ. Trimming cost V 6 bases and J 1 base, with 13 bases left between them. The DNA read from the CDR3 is TGTGCCAGCAGTCTTCTTAAGGGTTCCTACAATGAG. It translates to CASSLLKGSYNE. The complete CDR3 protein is CASSLLKGSYNEQFF.

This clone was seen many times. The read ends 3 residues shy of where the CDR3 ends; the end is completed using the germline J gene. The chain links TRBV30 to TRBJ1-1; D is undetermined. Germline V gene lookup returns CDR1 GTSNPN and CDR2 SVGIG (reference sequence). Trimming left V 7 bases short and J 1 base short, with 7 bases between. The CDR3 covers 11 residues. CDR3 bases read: TGTGCCTCCCTACGGAACACTGAA. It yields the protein CASLRNTE. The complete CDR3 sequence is CASLRNTEAFF.

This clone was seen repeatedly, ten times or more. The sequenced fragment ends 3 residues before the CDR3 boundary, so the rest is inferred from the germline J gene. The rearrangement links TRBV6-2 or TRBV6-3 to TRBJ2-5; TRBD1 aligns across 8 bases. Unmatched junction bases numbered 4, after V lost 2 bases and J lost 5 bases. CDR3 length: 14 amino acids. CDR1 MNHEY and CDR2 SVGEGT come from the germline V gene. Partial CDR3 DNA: TGTGCCAGCAGTTACCCTCGACAGGGGGAGACC. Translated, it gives CASSYPRQGET. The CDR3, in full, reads CASSYPRQGETQYF.

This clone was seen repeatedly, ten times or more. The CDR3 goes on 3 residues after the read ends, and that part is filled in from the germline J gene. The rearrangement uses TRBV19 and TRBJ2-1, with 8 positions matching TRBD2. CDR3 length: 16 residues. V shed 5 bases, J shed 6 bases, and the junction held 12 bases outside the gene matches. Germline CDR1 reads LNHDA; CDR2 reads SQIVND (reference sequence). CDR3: CASSSSAGARGNEQFF. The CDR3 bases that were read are TGTGCCAGTAGTTCCTCAGCGGGAGCGCGAGGCAATGAG.

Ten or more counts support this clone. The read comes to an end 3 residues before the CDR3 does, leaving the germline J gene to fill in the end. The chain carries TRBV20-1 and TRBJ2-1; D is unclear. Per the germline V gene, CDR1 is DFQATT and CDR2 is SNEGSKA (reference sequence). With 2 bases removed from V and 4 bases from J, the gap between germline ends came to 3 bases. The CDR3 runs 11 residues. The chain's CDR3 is CSARPYNEQFF. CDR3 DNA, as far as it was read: TGCAGTGCTAGACCTTACAATGAG.

The CDR3 sequence is CASSPNRGGEQYF. The CDR3 bases that were read are TGCGCCAGCAGTCCTAATAGGGGGGGCGAG. This sequence joins TRBV10-2 and TRBJ2-7; tentatively, D is TRBD2 (7 bases). The read halts 3 residues ahead of the CDR3 end, with the missing end drawn from the germline J gene. V lost 5 bases, J lost 6 bases, and 14 bases lay in between. CDR1 is WSHSY, CDR2 SAAADI, per germline. The CDR3 runs to 13 residues.

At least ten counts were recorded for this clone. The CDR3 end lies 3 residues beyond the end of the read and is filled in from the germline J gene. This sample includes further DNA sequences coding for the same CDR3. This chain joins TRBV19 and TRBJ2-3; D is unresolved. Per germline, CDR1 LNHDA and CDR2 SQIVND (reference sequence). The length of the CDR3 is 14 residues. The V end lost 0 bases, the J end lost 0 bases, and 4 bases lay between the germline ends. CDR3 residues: CASSIDHSTDTQYF. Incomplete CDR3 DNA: TGTGCCAGTAGTATAGACCATAGCACAGATACG.

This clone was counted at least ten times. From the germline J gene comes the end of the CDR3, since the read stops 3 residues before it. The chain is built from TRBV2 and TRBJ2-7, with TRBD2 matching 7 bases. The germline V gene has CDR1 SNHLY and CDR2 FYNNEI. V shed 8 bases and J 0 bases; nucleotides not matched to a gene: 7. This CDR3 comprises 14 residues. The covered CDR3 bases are TGTGCCAGCGTCGGGCGGGAGCGCTCCTACGAG. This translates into CASVGRERSYE. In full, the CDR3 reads CASVGRERSYEQYF.

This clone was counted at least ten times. The CDR3 protein is CASSGTQGYVSYEQYF. CDR3 DNA (partial): TGTGCCAGCAGTGGAACACAGGGGTACGTCTCCTACGAG. The chain combines TRBV2 with TRBJ2-7; 7 nucleotides match TRBD1. The CDR3 end is not reached by the read, which stops 3 residues before it; the germline J gene fills it in. The germline CDR1 and CDR2 sequences are SNHLY and FYNNEI. The J segment lost 0 bases and the V segment lost 4 bases, leaving 9 bases of the junction unmatched. This CDR3 region has 16 residues.

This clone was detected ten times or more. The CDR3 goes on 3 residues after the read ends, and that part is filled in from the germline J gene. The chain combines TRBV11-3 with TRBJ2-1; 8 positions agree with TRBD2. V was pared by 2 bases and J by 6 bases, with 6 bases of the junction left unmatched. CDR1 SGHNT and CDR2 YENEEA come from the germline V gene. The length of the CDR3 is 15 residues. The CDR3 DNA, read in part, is TGTGCCAGCAGCTTAAGCGGGAGATCCACCAATGAG. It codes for CASSLSGRSTNE. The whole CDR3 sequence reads CASSLSGRSTNEQFF. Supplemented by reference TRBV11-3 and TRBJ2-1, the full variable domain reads EAGVVQSPRYKIIEKKQPVAFWCNPISGHNTLYWYLQNLGQGPELLIRYENEEAVDDSQLPKDRFSAERLKGVDSTLKIQPAELGDSAVYLCASSLSGRSTNEQFFGPGTRLTVL.

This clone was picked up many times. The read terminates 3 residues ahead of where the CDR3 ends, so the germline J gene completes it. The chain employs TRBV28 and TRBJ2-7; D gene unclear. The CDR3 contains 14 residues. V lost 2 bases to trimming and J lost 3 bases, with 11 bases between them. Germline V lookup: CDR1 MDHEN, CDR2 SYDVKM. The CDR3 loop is CASSLSTYLYEQYF. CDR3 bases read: TGTGCCAGCAGTTTAAGTACCTACCTCTACGAG.

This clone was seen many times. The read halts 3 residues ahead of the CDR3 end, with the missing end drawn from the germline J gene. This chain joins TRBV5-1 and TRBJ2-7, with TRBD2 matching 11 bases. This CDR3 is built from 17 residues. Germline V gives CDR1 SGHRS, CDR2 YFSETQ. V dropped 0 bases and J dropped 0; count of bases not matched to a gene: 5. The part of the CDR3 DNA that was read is TGCGCCAGCAGCTTGGGTCGACTAGCGGGGAACTCCTACGAG. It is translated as CASSLGRLAGNSYE. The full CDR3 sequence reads CASSLGRLAGNSYEQYF.

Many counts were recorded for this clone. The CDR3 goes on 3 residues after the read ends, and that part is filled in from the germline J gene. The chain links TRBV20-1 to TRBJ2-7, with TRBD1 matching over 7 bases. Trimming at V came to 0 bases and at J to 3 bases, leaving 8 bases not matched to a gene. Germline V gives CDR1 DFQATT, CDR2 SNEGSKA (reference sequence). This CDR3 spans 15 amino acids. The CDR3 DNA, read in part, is TGCAGTGCTAGAGAAAGACAGGGTTTGGTCTACGAG. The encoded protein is CSARERQGLVYE. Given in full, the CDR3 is CSARERQGLVYEQYF.

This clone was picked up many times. The part of the CDR3 DNA that was read is TGTGCCAGCGGGGGGCGGACTAGCGGAACCGGGGAG. Amino acids: CASGGRTSGTGE. Given in full, the CDR3 is CASGGRTSGTGELFF. This sequence joins TRBV2 and TRBJ2-2, with 10 bases aligning to TRBD2. The read ends 3 residues early relative to the CDR3; the germline J gene fills the gap. The CDR3 length is 15 residues. Trimming removed 8 bases from V and 5 bases from J; junction bases left unmatched: 8. Germline values: CDR1 SNHLY, CDR2 FYNNEI.

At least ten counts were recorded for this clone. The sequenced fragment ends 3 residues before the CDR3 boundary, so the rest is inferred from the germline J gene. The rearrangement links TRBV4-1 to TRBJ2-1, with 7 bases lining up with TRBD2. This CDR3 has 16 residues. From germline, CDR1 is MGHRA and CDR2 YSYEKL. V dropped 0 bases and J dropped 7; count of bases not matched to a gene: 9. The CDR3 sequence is CASSQEGGREWNEQFF. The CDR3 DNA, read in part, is TGCGCCAGCAGCCAAGAAGGTGGGCGGGAGTGGAATGAG.

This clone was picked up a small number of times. The DNA read from the CDR3 is TGTGCCAGCAGCCCATCTGTCGGCACAGATACC. As protein: CASSPSVGTDT. The CDR3 reads in full as CASSPSVGTDTYTF. This rearrangement joins TRBV5-5 to TRBJ1-2; no clear D. The read ends 3 residues shy of where the CDR3 ends; the end is completed using the germline J gene. CDR3 length: 14 residues. Germline V lookup: CDR1 SGHKS, CDR2 YYEKEE (reference sequence).

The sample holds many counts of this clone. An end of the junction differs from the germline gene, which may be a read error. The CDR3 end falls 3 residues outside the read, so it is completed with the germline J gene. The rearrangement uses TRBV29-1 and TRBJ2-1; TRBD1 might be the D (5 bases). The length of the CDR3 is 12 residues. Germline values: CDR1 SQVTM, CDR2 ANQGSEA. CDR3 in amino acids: CSRVGRNNEQFF. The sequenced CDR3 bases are TGTAGCAGGGTGGGCAGAAACAATGAG.

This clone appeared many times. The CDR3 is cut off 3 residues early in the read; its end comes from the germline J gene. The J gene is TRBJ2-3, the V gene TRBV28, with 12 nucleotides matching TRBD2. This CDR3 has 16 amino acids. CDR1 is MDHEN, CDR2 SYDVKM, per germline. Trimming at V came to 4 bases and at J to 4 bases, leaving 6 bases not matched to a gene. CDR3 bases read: TGTGCCAGCAGTTCCCCGACTAGCGGGAGCGCAGATACG. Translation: CASSSPTSGSADT. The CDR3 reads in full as CASSSPTSGSADTQYF.

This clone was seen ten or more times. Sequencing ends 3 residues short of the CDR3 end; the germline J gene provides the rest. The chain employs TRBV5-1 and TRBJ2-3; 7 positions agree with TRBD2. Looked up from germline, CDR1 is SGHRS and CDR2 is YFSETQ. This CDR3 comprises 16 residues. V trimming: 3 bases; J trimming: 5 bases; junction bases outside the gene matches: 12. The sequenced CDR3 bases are TGCGCCAGCAGCTCCCTTCCGGGACTATTGTTAGATACG. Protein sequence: CASSSLPGLLLDT. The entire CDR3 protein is CASSSLPGLLLDTQYF.

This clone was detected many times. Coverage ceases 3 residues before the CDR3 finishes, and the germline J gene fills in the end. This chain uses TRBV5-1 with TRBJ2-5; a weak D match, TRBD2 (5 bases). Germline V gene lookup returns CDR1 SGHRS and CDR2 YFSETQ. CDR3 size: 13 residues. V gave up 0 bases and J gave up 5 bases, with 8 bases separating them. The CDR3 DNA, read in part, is TGCGCCAGCAGCTTGGCTAGCATGGAGACC. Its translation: CASSLASMET. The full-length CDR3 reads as CASSLASMETQYF.

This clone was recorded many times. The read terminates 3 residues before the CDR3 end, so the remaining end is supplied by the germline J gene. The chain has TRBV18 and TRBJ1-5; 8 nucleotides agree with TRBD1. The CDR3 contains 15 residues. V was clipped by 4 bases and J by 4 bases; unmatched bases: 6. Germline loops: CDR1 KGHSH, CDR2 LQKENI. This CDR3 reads CASSRLQGANQPQHF. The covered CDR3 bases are TGTGCCAGCTCACGACTGCAGGGGGCTAATCAGCCC.

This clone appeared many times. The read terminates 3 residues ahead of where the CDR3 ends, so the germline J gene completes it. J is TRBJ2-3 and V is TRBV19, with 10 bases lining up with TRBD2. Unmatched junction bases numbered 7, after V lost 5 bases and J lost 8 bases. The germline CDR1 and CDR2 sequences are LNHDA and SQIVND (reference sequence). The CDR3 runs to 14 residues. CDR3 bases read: TGTGCCAGTAGTCACGGGACTAGCGAGAGTACG. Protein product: CASSHGTSEST. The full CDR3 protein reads CASSHGTSESTQYF.

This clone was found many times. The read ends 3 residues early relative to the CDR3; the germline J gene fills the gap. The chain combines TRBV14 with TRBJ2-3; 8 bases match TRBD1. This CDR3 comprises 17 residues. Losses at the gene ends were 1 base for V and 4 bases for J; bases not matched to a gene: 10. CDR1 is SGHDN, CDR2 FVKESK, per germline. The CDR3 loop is CASSQGTGNIRADTQYF. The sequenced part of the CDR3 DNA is TGTGCCAGCAGCCAAGGGACAGGGAACATCAGGGCAGATACG.

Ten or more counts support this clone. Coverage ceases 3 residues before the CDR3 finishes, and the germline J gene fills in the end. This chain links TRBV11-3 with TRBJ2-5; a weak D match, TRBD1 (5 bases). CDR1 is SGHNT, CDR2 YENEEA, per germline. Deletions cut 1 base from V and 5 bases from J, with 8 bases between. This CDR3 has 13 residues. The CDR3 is CASSLAGKETQYF. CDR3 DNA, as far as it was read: TGTGCCAGCAGCTTAGCAGGGAAGGAGACC.